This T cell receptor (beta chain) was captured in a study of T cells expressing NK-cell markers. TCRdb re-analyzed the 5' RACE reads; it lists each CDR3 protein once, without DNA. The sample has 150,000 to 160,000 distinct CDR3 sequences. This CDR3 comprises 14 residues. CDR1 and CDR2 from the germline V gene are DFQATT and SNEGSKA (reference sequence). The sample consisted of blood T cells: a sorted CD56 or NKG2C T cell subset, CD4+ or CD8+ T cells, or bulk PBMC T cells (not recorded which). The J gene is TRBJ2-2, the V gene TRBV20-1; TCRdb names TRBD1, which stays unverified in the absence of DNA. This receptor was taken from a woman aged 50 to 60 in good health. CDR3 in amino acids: CSARPLWDSGELFF.